The rows below give T cell receptor beta chains drawn from one sample of a study of blood T cell repertoires in COVID-19. Repertoires were generated with immunoSEQ multiplex PCR, while TCRdb's copy carries only in-frame clones and drops some. The sample shows some 150,000 clones, 77% of them seen only once. Sequenced sample: peripheral blood. All receptors derive from a woman aged 50 to 60 with active or convalescent COVID-19. CDR3s include the opening cysteine and the closing phenylalanine or tryptophan. D genes are given only for firm matches. Not every row has a clone size; where given, it reads once, few, many or a size class.

d_call,j_call,clone_size,v_call,cdr3_aa,cdr3_nt
-,TRBJ1-1,-,TRBV19,CASSLRHQNTEAFF,TGTGCCAGTAGTCTCAGGCATCAGAACACTGAAGCTTTCTTT
-,TRBJ1-1,-,TRBV7-9,CASSPWGGAKNTEAFF,TGTGCCAGCAGCCCCTGGGGGGGGGCAAAGAACACTGAAGCTTTCTTT
-,TRBJ2-7,-,TRBV7-2,CASSHRTPGYEQYF,TGTGCCAGCAGCCATCGGACCCCGGGATACGAGCAGTACTTC
TRBD1,TRBJ2-7,-,TRBV5-1,CASRWGQGSYEQYF,TGCGCCAGCCGATGGGGACAGGGGTCCTACGAGCAGTACTTC
-,TRBJ1-1,-,TRBV7-9,CASRRAPPGTEAFF,TGTGCCAGCAGACGAGCGCCCCCAGGGACTGAAGCTTTCTTT
-,TRBJ2-1,-,TRBV28,CASAQREQFF,TGTGCCAGCGCTCAGCGTGAGCAGTTCTTC
-,TRBJ2-1,-,TRBV7-3,CASSLTRTSSYNEQFF,TGTGCCAGCAGCTTAACGCGTACTAGCTCCTACAATGAGCAGTTCTTC
-,TRBJ1-3,-,TRBV21-1,CASSRRPGSSGNTIYF,TGTGCCAGCAGCCGACGACCCGGGAGCTCTGGAAACACCATATATTTT
-,TRBJ2-5,-,TRBV29-1,CSVTGTGSVGTQYF,TGCAGCGTGACCGGGACTGGGAGCGTTGGGACCCAGTACTTC
-,TRBJ1-2,-,TRBV7-9,CASTSSGNGYTF,TGTGCCAGCACCTCGTCGGGGAATGGCTACACCTTC
TRBD1,TRBJ2-5,-,TRBV2,CASTKQGAKETQYF,TGTGCCAGCACCAAACAGGGGGCTAAAGAGACCCAGTACTTC
TRBD1,TRBJ1-2,-,TRBV6-5,CASSYSRGGFYGYTF,TGTGCCAGCAGTTACTCCCGAGGGGGCTTCTATGGCTACACCTTC
-,TRBJ2-7,-,TRBV6-5,CASKSASMSGYEQYF,TGTGCCAGCAAATCAGCATCTATGAGCGGTTACGAGCAGTACTTC
TRBD1,TRBJ1-5,few,TRBV6-5,CASRPGGAYQPQHF,TGTGCCAGCAGACCAGGGGGCGCATATCAGCCCCAGCATTTT
-,TRBJ2-7,-,TRBV19,CASREVGQGSYEQYF,TGTGCCAGTAGAGAGGTGGGGCAGGGCTCTTACGAGCAGTACTTC
-,TRBJ1-1,-,TRBV10-3,CAISEYERGTEAFF,TGTGCCATCAGTGAGTACGAAAGGGGTACTGAAGCTTTCTTT
TRBD1,TRBJ1-6,once,TRBV27,CASSGLDRSLHF,TGTGCCAGCAGTGGCTTGGACAGGTCCCTCCACTTT
-,TRBJ1-2,-,TRBV6-5,CASSYSPEGGYGYTF,TGTGCCAGCAGTTACTCTCCGGAGGGAGGCTATGGCTACACCTTC
TRBD1,TRBJ1-1,-,TRBV28,CASSGTGAVDEAFF,TGTGCCAGCAGCGGGACAGGGGCGGTTGATGAAGCTTTCTTT
TRBD1,TRBJ1-1,-,TRBV28,CATKDRIMNTEAFF,TGTGCCACCAAGGACAGGATCATGAACACTGAAGCTTTCTTT
TRBD1,TRBJ2-7,-,TRBV30,CAWSVKIATGKGHEQYF,TGTGCCTGGAGTGTAAAGATAGCGACAGGGAAGGGGCACGAGCAGTACTTC
TRBD1,TRBJ2-2,-,TRBV6-5,CANTGATGELFF,TGTGCCAACACAGGGGCCACCGGGGAGCTGTTTTTT
-,TRBJ1-5,-,TRBV6-5,CASSTYSNQPQHF,TGTGCCAGCAGCACTTACAGCAATCAGCCCCAGCATTTT
TRBD1,TRBJ2-2,-,TRBV15,CATSRGTGDTGELFF,TGTGCCACCAGCAGGGGGACAGGGGACACCGGGGAGCTGTTTTTT
-,TRBJ2-7,-,TRBV7-2,CASSLGGVEQYF,TGTGCCAGCAGCTTAGGGGGCGTCGAGCAGTACTTC
-,TRBJ1-4,-,TRBV2,CASVLEVGSEKLFF,TGTGCCAGCGTTCTCGAAGTAGGGAGTGAAAAACTGTTTTTT
TRBD2,TRBJ2-5,-,TRBV3-1/TRBV3-2,CASSQEGAGTSNSWRTQYF,TGTGCCAGCAGCCAAGAAGGGGCCGGGACTAGCAACTCTTGGAGGACCCAGTACTTC
TRBD1,TRBJ2-4,-,TRBV19,CATSRRTGGTNIQYF,TGTGCCACCTCACGTAGGACAGGGGGGACGAACATTCAGTACTTC
TRBD2,TRBJ2-1,-,TRBV7-2,CASSQGLAGGAEQFF,TGTGCCAGCAGCCAGGGACTAGCGGGAGGAGCTGAGCAGTTCTTC
-,TRBJ1-5,-,TRBV5-5,CASSLAPNQPQHF,TGTGCCAGCAGCTTGGCCCCGAATCAGCCCCAGCATTTT
TRBD2,TRBJ2-5,-,TRBV2,CASTQRGGLGETQYF,TGTGCCAGTACCCAGCGGGGGGGCCTTGGTGAGACCCAGTACTTC
TRBD1,TRBJ2-2,-,TRBV24-1,CATSEPGQGIGELFF,TGTGCCACCAGTGAACCAGGACAGGGGATCGGGGAGCTGTTTTTT
-,TRBJ2-5,-,TRBV27,CASSLGGPETQYF,TGTGCCAGCAGTTTAGGGGGCCCGGAGACCCAGTACTTC
-,TRBJ1-5,-,TRBV5-8,CASSFRGQPQHF,TGTGCCAGCAGCTTCCGGGGTCAGCCCCAGCATTTT
-,TRBJ1-2,-,TRBV2,CASKYRDYGYTF,TGTGCCAGCAAATACAGGGACTATGGCTACACCTTC
TRBD2,TRBJ2-3,-,TRBV7-2,CASSSGVAGGLSTDTQYF,TGTGCCAGCAGCTCGGGGGTAGCGGGGGGGCTGAGCACAGATACGCAGTATTTT
TRBD2,TRBJ2-3,-,TRBV5-1,CASRIGTSGSGTDTQYF,TGCGCCAGCAGGATCGGGACTAGCGGGAGTGGCACAGATACGCAGTATTTT
-,TRBJ1-6,-,TRBV27,CASSWALNSPLHF,TGTGCCAGCAGTTGGGCCCTTAATTCACCCCTCCACTTT
TRBD2,TRBJ2-1,-,TRBV3-1/TRBV3-2,CASSSRLAGYNEQFF,TGTGCCAGCAGCTCTCGACTAGCGGGCTACAATGAGCAGTTCTTC
TRBD2,TRBJ2-5,-,TRBV28,CASSLCAPGLAGVFFCETQYF,TGTGCCAGCAGTTTATGCGCCCCGGGACTAGCGGGAGTTTTTTTTTGTGAGACCCAGTACTTC
TRBD2,TRBJ2-4,few,TRBV2,CASSATSGGANIQYF,TGTGCCAGCAGTGCGACTAGCGGGGGGGCTAACATTCAGTACTTC
TRBD2,TRBJ2-1,-,TRBV2,CASSSWEASGNNEQFF,TGTGCCAGCAGTTCCTGGGAGGCTAGCGGGAACAATGAGCAGTTCTTC
-,TRBJ2-1,-,TRBV20-1,CSARADNEQFF,TGCAGTGCTAGAGCAGACAATGAGCAGTTCTTC
-,TRBJ1-3,-,TRBV6-6,CASRNRADPPGNTIYF,TGTGCCAGCAGGAACAGGGCCGACCCTCCTGGAAACACCATATATTTT
-,TRBJ2-6,-,TRBV12-5,CASGLGDMNRGGSSGANVLTF,TGTGCTAGTGGTTTGGGGGATATGAACAGGGGAGGCTCTAGTGGGGCCAACGTCCTGACTTTC
TRBD1,TRBJ1-5,-,TRBV27,CASSQGGANQPQHF,TGTGCCAGCAGTCAAGGGGGCGCGAATCAGCCCCAGCATTTT
TRBD2,TRBJ2-5,-,TRBV7-2,CASSPRWAGGGETQYF,TGTGCCAGCAGCCCCCGCTGGGCAGGCGGGGGAGAGACCCAGTACTTC